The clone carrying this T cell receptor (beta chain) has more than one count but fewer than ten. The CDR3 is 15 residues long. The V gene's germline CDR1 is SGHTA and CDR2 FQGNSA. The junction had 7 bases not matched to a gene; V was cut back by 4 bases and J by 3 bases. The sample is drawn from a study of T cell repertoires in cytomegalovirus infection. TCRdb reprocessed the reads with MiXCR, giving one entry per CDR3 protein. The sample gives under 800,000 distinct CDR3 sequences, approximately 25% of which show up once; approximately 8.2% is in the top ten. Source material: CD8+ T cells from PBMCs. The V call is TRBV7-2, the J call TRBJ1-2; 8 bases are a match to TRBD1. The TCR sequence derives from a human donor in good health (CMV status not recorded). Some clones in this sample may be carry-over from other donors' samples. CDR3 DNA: TGTGCCAGCAGCTCCTTCGGACAGGGAGACTATGGCTACACCTTC. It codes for CASSSFGQGDYGYTF.